This T cell receptor beta chain was captured by sequencing in a study of cytomegalovirus exposure and HLA in healthy donors. The overall study: Earlier results showed roughly 120 million unique TCR beta sequences derived from around 170 million T cells. Study-wide findings and caveats: The authors later found HLA-associated TCR beta chains more clonally expanded than equally common others.

Trimming took 5 bases from V and 7 from J; bases not matched to a gene: 13. This CDR3 spans 16 amino acids. Germline V gives CDR1 SGHAT, CDR2 FQNNGV. The PCR employed 60 Vbeta primers together with 13 Jbeta primers. The repertoire was sequenced with immunoSEQ multiplex PCR; TCRdb's copy has only in-frame clones and lacks some. The table records under 200,000 clones, roughly 75% of them present only once. As for this clone: Its specificity is unknown.

The sequenced sample consisted of PBMCs. The chain couples TRBV11-2 to TRBJ2-2, with TRBD1 matching 7 bases. The clonotype originates from a male donor in good health and CMV-seronegative. The CDR3 DNA sequence: TGTGCCAGCAGCAGCCGACAGGGCAAAGGCTTCGGGGAGCTGTTTTTT. Its protein product is CASSSRQGKGFGELFF.